The 23 T cell receptor beta chains presented below share a single source sample, sequenced in a study of T cells expressing NK-cell markers (dated by TCRdb to about 2020). The protocol used for the library was 5' RACE. The data were produced on an Illumina HiSeq 2000. Based on TCRdb reprocessing of the reads, there is one entry per CDR3 protein sequence, and DNA is missing. The sample's clone listing holds about 260,000 distinct CDR3 sequences. Jointly, the top ten make up under 0.5% of the sample. The sample consisted of blood T cells: a sorted CD56 or NKG2C T cell subset, CD4+ or CD8+ T cells, or bulk PBMC T cells (not recorded which). Receptors originate from a young man in good health. Donor details come from another sample of the same person, matched by shared clones.

The chain employs TRBV5-4 and TRBJ2-7; TCRdb names TRBD1, which stays unverified in the absence of DNA. The germline V gene has CDR1 SGHNT and CDR2 YYREEE (reference sequence). CDR3 size: 14 residues. The CDR3 region is CASSSRDRVPEQYF.

This sequence joins TRBV5-5 and TRBJ2-1; TCRdb gives TRBD1 as the D gene, but with no DNA this cannot be confirmed. The CDR3 sequence is 18 residues long. Germline V gene lookup returns CDR1 SGHKS and CDR2 YYEKEE (reference sequence). Here the CDR3 reads CASSFFPGTAQIGGEQFF.

V is TRBV6-5 and J is TRBJ2-1; TCRdb calls TRBD2, which cannot be checked without DNA. Germline loops: CDR1 MNHEY, CDR2 SVGAGI. This CDR3 is 15 amino acids long. The CDR3 protein is CASSYLAGGSNEQFF.

The chain links TRBV12-3 or TRBV12-4 to TRBJ2-5; TCRdb selects TRBD2, and the lack of DNA leaves this call unchecked. This CDR3 has 15 residues. The CDR3 spells CASSSLLAVRETQYF.

V usage is TRBV7-6 and J usage is TRBJ2-1. CDR3 length equals 14 residues. CDR1 and CDR2 (germline): SGHVS, FNYEAQ. Here the CDR3 reads CASSLETSSNEQFF.

The chain uses TRBV9 and TRBJ2-3; without DNA, the TCRdb call of TRBD2 cannot be checked. Germline V gene sequence: CDR1 SGDLS, CDR2 YYNGEE. CDR3 size: 15 residues. The CDR3 sequence is CASSVDGTSVVTQYF.

The J gene is TRBJ1-4, the V gene TRBV28; the D call of TRBD1 rests on TCRdb alone, since no DNA is present to check it. This CDR3 is 15 amino acids long. The germline V gene encodes CDR1 MDHEN and CDR2 SYDVKM. CDR3 region: CASSGPWQGDEKLFF.

The V call is TRBV27, the J call TRBJ2-1. CDR1 is MNHEY, CDR2 SMNVEV, per germline (reference sequence). The CDR3 extends over 14 amino acids. CDR3 sequence reads: CASSLARAPNEQFF.

The CDR3 here is CASSGDNWETQYF. The J gene is TRBJ2-5, the V gene TRBV12-3 or TRBV12-4. The CDR3 consists of 13 residues.

The chain has TRBV5-1 and TRBJ2-5; TCRdb selects TRBD2, and the lack of DNA leaves this call unchecked. This CDR3 has 12 amino acids. Germline assignment: CDR1 SGHRS and CDR2 YFSETQ. This CDR3 is CASSGKRETQYF.

This chain connects TRBV29-1 to TRBJ2-1; as DNA is missing, the TRBD2 call by TCRdb cannot be tested. CDR1 SQVTM and CDR2 ANQGSEA come from the germline V gene. The CDR3 runs to 15 residues. This chain's CDR3 is CSVLPTSGSYNEQFF.

The chain carries TRBV7-2 and TRBJ2-7; TCRdb gives TRBD2 as the D gene, but with no DNA this cannot be confirmed. The CDR3 loop spans 15 amino acids. Germline CDR1 SGHTA, CDR2 FQGNSA. The CDR3 reads CASSFSGSYPYEQYF.

This chain joins TRBV6-2 or TRBV6-3 and TRBJ2-7; as DNA is missing, the TRBD1 call by TCRdb cannot be tested. CDR3 length equals 11 residues. Germline-derived CDR1 and CDR2 are MNHEY and SVGEGT. The CDR3: CASSYGQPQYF.

The V and J genes are TRBV20-1 and TRBJ2-1; the D call from TCRdb, TRBD2, cannot be confirmed without DNA. The germline CDR1 and CDR2 sequences are DFQATT and SNEGSKA (reference sequence). CDR3 length: 17 amino acids. This chain's CDR3 is CSARDPWTSGAYNEQFF.

The J gene is TRBJ2-3, the V gene TRBV2; as DNA is missing, the TRBD2 call by TCRdb cannot be tested. Germline values: CDR1 SNHLY, CDR2 FYNNEI. The CDR3 covers 15 residues. This CDR3 reads CASSEATGSIDTQYF.

This chain uses TRBV12-3 or TRBV12-4 with TRBJ2-2; TCRdb names TRBD1, which stays unverified in the absence of DNA. This CDR3 is 15 amino acids long. CDR3 in amino acids: CASRRTGTMAGELFF.

The gene calls are TRBV15 and TRBJ1-3; as DNA is missing, the TRBD1 call by TCRdb cannot be tested. Germline lookup yields CDR1 LNHNV and CDR2 YYDKDF (reference sequence). The CDR3 spans 17 residues. The CDR3: CATSRDSQGISGNTIYF.

This sequence joins TRBV6-2 or TRBV6-3 and TRBJ1-4. The CDR3 length is 15 residues. The germline V gene has CDR1 MNHEY and CDR2 SVGEGT. The CDR3 loop is CASKRPDGLNEKLFF.

The J gene is TRBJ2-5, the V gene TRBV20-1; TCRdb's D gene call, TRBD1, goes unchecked for lack of DNA. The CDR3 extends over 15 amino acids. Germline V lookup: CDR1 DFQATT, CDR2 SNEGSKA (reference sequence). CDR3 region: CSARDLDRGRETQYF.

The chain has TRBV6-5 and TRBJ2-7; TCRdb's D call, TRBD1, is unchecked because there is no DNA. The germline V gene has CDR1 MNHEY and CDR2 SVGAGI. The CDR3 length is 15 residues. The CDR3 protein is CASSYSTGQFYEQYF.

This sequence joins TRBV12-5 and TRBJ2-3; the D call from TCRdb, TRBD1, cannot be confirmed without DNA. The CDR3 runs 14 residues. Germline CDR1 is LGHNT and CDR2 is FRNRAP. This chain's CDR3 is CASGFGQGPDTQYF.

The chain recombines TRBV7-2 with TRBJ2-7; TCRdb indicates TRBD2, and absent DNA this call remains unverified. Germline CDR1 is SGHTA and CDR2 is FQGNSA. The CDR3 sequence is 17 residues long. The CDR3 here is CASTKEVTSGRTYEQYF. Full variable domain (outside the CDR3, taken from reference TRBV7-2 and TRBJ2-7): GAGVSQSPSNKVTEKGKDVELRCDPISGHTALYWYRQSLGQGLEFLIYFQGNSAPDKSGLPSDRFSAERTGGSVSTLTIQRTQQEDSAVYLCASTKEVTSGRTYEQYFGPGTRLTVT.

This chain joins TRBV6-1 and TRBJ2-5; TCRdb lists TRBD2, though no DNA is available to test this call. CDR3 length: 15 amino acids. Looked up from germline, CDR1 is MNHNS and CDR2 is SASEGT. The CDR3 is CASRTRGLAGETQYF.